The 6 T cell receptor beta chains in this list originate from one sample, sequenced in a study of CD8 T cells in ankylosing spondylitis. General study results and limits: Made up of eight highly homologous variants, a TCR beta motif appeared characteristic of ankylosing spondylitis blood.

From the 5' RACE reads, TCRdb called clonotypes with MiXCR, one entry per CDR3 protein. The sample holds around 490,000 distinct CDR3 sequences; roughly 5% are singletons and the top ten take 3% to 4%. Their specific antigens are unknown. The sample was blood, either unsorted or a sorted T cell fraction (not recorded which). The receptors come from a male donor with ankylosing spondylitis.

The sample holds many counts of this clonotype. This sequence joins TRBV6-1 and TRBJ2-5, with a weak D call TRBD2 (6 bases). The germline V gene has CDR1 MNHNS and CDR2 SASEGT. V lost 7 bases, J lost 3 bases, and 12 bases lay in between. The CDR3 has 13 residues. In DNA, the CDR3 is TGTGCCAGCACCACTCCGGGAGAAGAGACCCAGTACTTC. Translating it yields CASTTPGEETQYF.

This clonotype was found a few times. This sequence joins TRBV4-2 and TRBJ1-1; D call uncertain. V dropped 0 bases and J dropped 3 bases, with 11 bases sitting between them. This CDR3 region has 15 residues. CDR1 and CDR2 from the germline V gene are LGHNA and YNFKEQ. The CDR3 DNA reads as TGTGCCAGCAGCCAAGATGGAGTAGGGCACACTGAAGCTTTCTTT. This translates into CASSQDGVGHTEAFF.

CDR3 in amino acids: CASSNRVSYEQYF. The CDR3 nucleotides are TGTGCCAGCAGCAACAGGGTGTCCTACGAGCAGTACTTC. V usage is TRBV7-9 and J usage is TRBJ2-7; perhaps TRBD1 as D (6 bases). CDR1 is SEHNR and CDR2 is FQNEAQ in the germline V gene (reference sequence). This CDR3 spans 13 amino acids. V lost 5 bases to trimming and J lost 1 base, with 9 bases between them.

This clonotype was recorded many times. The gene calls are TRBV7-2 and TRBJ1-6; 7 nucleotides match TRBD1. The V gene end was trimmed by 3 bases and the J gene end by 5 bases; junction bases not matched to a gene: 1. The CDR3 is made up of 14 amino acids. Germline CDR1 and CDR2: SGHTA and FQGNSA. CDR3 amino acids: CASSLGQHNSPLHF. CDR3 DNA sequence: TGTGCCAGCAGCTTGGGACAGCATAATTCACCCCTCCACTTT.

This clonotype was counted many times. This chain uses TRBV28 with TRBJ2-2; TRBD2 matches at 9 bases. CDR3 length: 18 amino acids. The V gene end was trimmed by 2 bases and the J gene end by 8 bases; junction bases not matched to a gene: 15. CDR1 and CDR2 from the germline V gene are MDHEN and SYDVKM. The CDR3 nucleotides read TGTGCCAGCAGTTTACGAAAACATAGCGGGAGCCCTAGTGGGGAGCTGTTTTTT. As protein: CASSLRKHSGSPSGELFF.

The sample holds many counts of this clonotype. V and J are TRBV5-6 and TRBJ1-2; D ambiguous. CDR3 size: 13 residues. Germline CDR1 SGHDT, CDR2 YYEEEE. Trimming stripped 3 bases from V and 7 bases from J, with 13 bases between. CDR3 DNA: TGTGCCAGCAGCTATGACGGTCCGAGTGGCTACACCTTC. Protein product: CASSYDGPSGYTF.